This TCR beta chain was captured by sequencing in a study of Graves' ophthalmopathy and Graves' hyperthyroidism. Overall study findings and caveats: Also, most clonotypes expanded in the thyroid above 0.001 frequency appeared in blood.

This clonotype was observed at least ten times. The antigen remains unidentified. With 5 bases removed from V and 0 bases from J, the gap between germline ends came to 10 bases. This CDR3 has 14 residues. Germline V gene lookup returns CDR1 PRHDT and CDR2 FYEKMQ (reference sequence). The authors amplified TCR beta CDR3 regions from RNA transcripts. First-round RT-PCR employed HTBI primers, with a second-round multiplex PCR after it. TCRdb passed the multiplex PCR reads through MiXCR, listing each CDR3 protein once. The table lists a few hundred thousand distinct CDR3 sequences, about a sixth of them singletons. What supplied the PBMCs was more than 7.5 ml of fresh peripheral blood.

V and J are TRBV13 and TRBJ1-1; D is unresolved. Specimen: peripheral blood. The sequence derives from an adult woman with stable Graves' hyperthyroidism. Written as DNA, the CDR3 is TGTGCCAGCAGCGGAGGAATTATGAACACTGAAGCTTTCTTT. This translates into CASSGGIMNTEAFF.